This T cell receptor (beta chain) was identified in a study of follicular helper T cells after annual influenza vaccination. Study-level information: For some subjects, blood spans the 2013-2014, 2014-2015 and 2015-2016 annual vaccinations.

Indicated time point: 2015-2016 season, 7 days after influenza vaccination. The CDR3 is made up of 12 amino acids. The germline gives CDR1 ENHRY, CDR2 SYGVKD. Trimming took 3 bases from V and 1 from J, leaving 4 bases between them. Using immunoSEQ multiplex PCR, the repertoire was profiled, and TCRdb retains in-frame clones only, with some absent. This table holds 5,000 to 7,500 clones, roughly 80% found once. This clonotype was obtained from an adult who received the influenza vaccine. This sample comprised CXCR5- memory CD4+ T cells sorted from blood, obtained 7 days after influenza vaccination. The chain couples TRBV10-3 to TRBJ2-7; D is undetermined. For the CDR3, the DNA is TGTGCCATCAGTGACGAATCCTACGAGCAGTACTTC. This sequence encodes CAISDESYEQYF.